This TCR beta chain derives from a study of T cells in Graves' hyperthyroidism and ophthalmopathy (dated by TCRdb to the late 2010s). Describing the broader study: Peripheral blood was sampled at the time of initial diagnosis, prior to any treatment. To identify TCR V-J signatures that set the groups apart, the researchers used a discovery cohort of 90 to 100 patients, made up of 40 to 45 with Graves' ophthalmopathy and 57 with stable Graves' hyperthyroidism. The paper describes TCR Vbeta CDR3 sequencing of fewer than 150 peripheral blood samples, made up of about 40 ophthalmopathy patients, over 70 hyperthyroidism patients and some 17 progressor patients. Thyroid tissue and blood T-cell repertoires from roughly 6 Graves' hyperthyroidism patients were also compared in the study. Prospective prediction of ophthalmopathy was tested in an independent validation cohort of 18 to 20 hyperthyroidism patients and 15 to 17 patients who later progressed to ophthalmopathy. Following sampling, methimazole starting at 30 mg daily was given to hyperthyroidism patients, and high-dose intravenous methylprednisolone was given to ophthalmopathy patients. The 100 discovery patients were divided at random into training and test sets in a 7:3 ratio. Overall study results and their limits: A 13 V-J signature model separated ophthalmopathy from stable hyperthyroidism, with around 88% sensitivity and roughly 84% specificity in cross-validation and 80%/75% in testing. In validation, the model predicted progression to ophthalmopathy a median of 6.5 months before onset, with approximately 68% sensitivity and more than 72% specificity. Sample size was not statistically predetermined, and blinding of investigators to group allocation was not performed. Most expanded thyroid clonotypes (frequency above 0.001) were also found in blood, which suggests that blood repertoires may mirror thyroid immune responses.

Ophthalmopathy patients had moderately to severely active disease, Clinical Activity Score of at least 3, NOSPECS grade of at least 4, and duration under 3 months. Any patient with an uncontrolled infection, another autoimmune disease, pregnancy or lactation was excluded. Diagnoses relied on clinical symptoms, serum thyroxine and TRAb, thyroid ultrasound and orbital computed tomography. PBMCs were isolated from 10 ml of fresh peripheral blood by Ficoll-Paque density gradient centrifugation. Total RNA was extracted with Trizol reagent, and quality was checked on an Agilent 2100 Bioanalyzer. Amplification of TCR beta CDR3 regions was carried out from RNA transcripts. The first round of RT-PCR for the TCR CDR3 was performed with the HTBI primer set and the Qiagen OneStep RT-PCR kit. The libraries were constructed in a second round of multiplex PCR and then size-selected and purified. The libraries were sequenced on an Illumina HiSeq2000 using paired-end 100 bp reads. Under the source paper's analysis protocol: Raw data were processed with SOAPnuke, discarding reads with adapters, uncalled bases, mean Phred below 15, or no exact constant-primer or identifier match. COPE v1.2.5 was used to merge high-quality paired reads, and clonotypes were defined as unique nucleotide sequences. Clonotypes were aligned to IMGT TRBV, TRBD and TRBJ reference segments using MiTCR v1.1. The analysis included only V-J combinations with a frequency above 0.0001, which together covered about 99% of the repertoires. A TCS score was defined as the ratio of F50 (clonal expansion) to E x V (chaos), with BLOSUM62-based TCRdist applied between CDR3 peptides within each V-J. Welch's t-statistics and random forest reduced 500 to 650 V-J features to 10 to 15, which were used in a naive Bayes classifier (R e1071). The raw public reads went through TCRdb reprocessing: fastp at Q25, MiXCR clone calling, in-frame beta chains kept. One record per CDR3 amino acid sequence lists the most common genes and DNA. The V and J calls come from TCRdb's annotation, not from the publication. This sample lists about 330,000 distinct CDR3 sequences; roughly an eighth were detected once. The top ten clones comprise 34% of the sample.

Looking up the germline V gene yields CDR1 MNHNS and CDR2 SASEGT. The junction shows trimming of 7 bases on V and 0 bases on J, and the gene matches do not reach 8 bases of it. The CDR3 holds 16 amino acids from the cysteine to the phenylalanine. The DNA shown is the 48-base CDR3, in frame from base 1. Concerning this clonotype: The specificity of this receptor is unknown. Nothing much larger sits one base from this clone, and base qualities are not available.

This sequence originates from a woman aged 40 to 55 with Graves' ophthalmopathy. The chain was built from TRBV6-1 and TRBJ1-4, with 7 bases aligning to TRBD1. Material: blood. The CDR3 corresponds to CASTKGAFATNEKLFF. The nucleotide sequence reads as follows: TGTGCCAGCACCAAGGGGGCATTTGCAACTAATGAAAAACTGTTTTTT.